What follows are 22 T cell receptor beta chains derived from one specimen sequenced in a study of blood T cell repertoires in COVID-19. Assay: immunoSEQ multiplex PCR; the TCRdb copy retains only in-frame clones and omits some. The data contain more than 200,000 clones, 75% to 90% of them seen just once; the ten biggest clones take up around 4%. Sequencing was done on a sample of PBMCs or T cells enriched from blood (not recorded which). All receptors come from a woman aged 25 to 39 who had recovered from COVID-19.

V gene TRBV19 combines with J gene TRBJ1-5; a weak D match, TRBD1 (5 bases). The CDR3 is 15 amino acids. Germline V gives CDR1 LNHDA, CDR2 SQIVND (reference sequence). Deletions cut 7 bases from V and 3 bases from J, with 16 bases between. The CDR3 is CASMDAGPVNQPQHF. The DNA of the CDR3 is TGTGCCAGTATGGACGCGGGGCCCGTCAATCAGCCCCAGCATTTT.

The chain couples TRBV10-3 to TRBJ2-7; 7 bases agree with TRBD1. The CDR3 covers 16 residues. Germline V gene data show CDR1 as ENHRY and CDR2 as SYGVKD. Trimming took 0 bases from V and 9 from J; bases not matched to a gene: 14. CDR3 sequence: CAISESGQSNLRVQYF. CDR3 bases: TGTGCCATCAGTGAGTCGGGACAGTCCAACCTTCGGGTGCAGTACTTC.

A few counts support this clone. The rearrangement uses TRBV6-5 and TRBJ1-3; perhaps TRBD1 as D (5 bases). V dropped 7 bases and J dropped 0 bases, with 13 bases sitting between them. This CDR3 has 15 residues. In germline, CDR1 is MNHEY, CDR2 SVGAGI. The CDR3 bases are TGTGCCAGCACGGGGGAACAGAACTCTGGAAACACCATATATTTT. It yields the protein CASTGEQNSGNTIYF.

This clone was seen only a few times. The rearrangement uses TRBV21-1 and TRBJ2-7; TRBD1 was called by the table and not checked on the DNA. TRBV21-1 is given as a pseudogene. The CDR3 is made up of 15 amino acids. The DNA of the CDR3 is TGTGCCAGCAGCAAAGGGGGGACAGGGAGGAACGAGCAGTACTTC. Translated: CASSKGGTGRNEQYF.

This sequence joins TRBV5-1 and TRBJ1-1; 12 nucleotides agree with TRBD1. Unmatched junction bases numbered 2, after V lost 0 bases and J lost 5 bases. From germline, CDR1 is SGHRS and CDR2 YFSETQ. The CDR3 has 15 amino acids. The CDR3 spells CASSLEGQGATEAFF. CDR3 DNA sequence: TGCGCCAGCAGCTTGGAGGGACAGGGGGCAACTGAAGCTTTCTTT. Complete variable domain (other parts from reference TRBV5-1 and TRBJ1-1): KAGVTQTPRYLIKTRGQQVTLSCSPISGHRSVSWYQQTPGQGLQFLFEYFSETQRNKGNFPGRFSGRQFSNSRSEMNVSTLELGDSALYLCASSLEGQGATEAFFGQGTRLTVV.

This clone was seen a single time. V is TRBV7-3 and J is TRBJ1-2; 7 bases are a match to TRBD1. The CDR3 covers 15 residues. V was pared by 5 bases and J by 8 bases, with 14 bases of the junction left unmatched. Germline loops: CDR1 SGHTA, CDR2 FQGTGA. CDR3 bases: TGTGCCAGCAGCCCCCAAGGCAGGGGGTTGGGGGGCTACACCTTC. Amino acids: CASSPQGRGLGGYTF. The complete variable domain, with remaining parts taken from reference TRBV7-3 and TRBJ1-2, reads GAGVSQTPSNKVTEKGKYVELRCDPISGHTALYWYRQSLGQGPEFLIYFQGTGAADDSGLPNDRFFAVRPEGSVSTLKIQRTERGDSAVYLCASSPQGRGLGGYTFGSGTRLTVV.

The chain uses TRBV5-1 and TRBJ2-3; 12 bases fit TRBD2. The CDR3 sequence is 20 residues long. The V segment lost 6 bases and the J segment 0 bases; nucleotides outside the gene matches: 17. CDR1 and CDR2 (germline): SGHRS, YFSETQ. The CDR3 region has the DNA TGCGCCAGCAAATCGACAGGACTAGCGGGATTCCCCCGTAGCACAGATACGCAGTATTTT. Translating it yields CASKSTGLAGFPRSTDTQYF.

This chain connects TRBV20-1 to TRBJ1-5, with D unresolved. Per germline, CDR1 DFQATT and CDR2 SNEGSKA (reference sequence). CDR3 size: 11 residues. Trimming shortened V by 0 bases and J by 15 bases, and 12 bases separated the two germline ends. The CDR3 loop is CSARDAAALHF. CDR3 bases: TGCAGTGCTAGAGACGCCGCCGCACTGCATTTT.

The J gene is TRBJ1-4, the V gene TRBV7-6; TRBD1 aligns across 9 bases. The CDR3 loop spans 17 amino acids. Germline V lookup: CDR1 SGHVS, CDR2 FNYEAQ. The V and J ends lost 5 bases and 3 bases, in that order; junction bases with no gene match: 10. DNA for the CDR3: TGTGCCAGCAGCAGCCCGGGACAGGGTGGGTCTAATGAAAAACTGTTTTTT. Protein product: CASSSPGQGGSNEKLFF.

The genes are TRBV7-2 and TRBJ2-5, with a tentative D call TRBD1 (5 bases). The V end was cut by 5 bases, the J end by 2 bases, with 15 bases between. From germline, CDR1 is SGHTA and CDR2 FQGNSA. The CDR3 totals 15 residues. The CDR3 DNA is TGTGCCAGCAGCCCTCACAGGAGTAAACAAGAGACCCAGTACTTC. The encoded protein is CASSPHRSKQETQYF.

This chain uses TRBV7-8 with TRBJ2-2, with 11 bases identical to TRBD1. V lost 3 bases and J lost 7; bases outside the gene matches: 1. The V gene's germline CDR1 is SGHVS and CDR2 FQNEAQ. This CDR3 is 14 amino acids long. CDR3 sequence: CASSLGQGGGELFF. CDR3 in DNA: TGTGCCAGCAGCTTGGGACAGGGGGGCGGGGAGCTGTTTTTT.

The DNA for the CDR3 is TGTGCCAGCAGCTTAGACGGGGGAGGTCGGGAGACCCAGTACTTC. Protein: CASSLDGGGRETQYF. The chain recombines TRBV7-6 with TRBJ2-5, with D maybe TRBD2 (6 bases). The V gene lost 1 base and the J gene lost 5 bases, with 14 bases spanning the gap. Germline V gene sequence: CDR1 SGHVS, CDR2 FNYEAQ. The CDR3 contains 15 residues. Filled out from reference TRBV7-6 and TRBJ2-5, the complete variable domain reads GAGVSQSPRYKVTKRGQDVALRCDPISGHVSLYWYRQALGQGPEFLTYFNYEAQQDKSGLPNDRFSAERPEGSISTLTIQRTEQRDSAMYRCASSLDGGGRETQYFGPGTRLLVL.

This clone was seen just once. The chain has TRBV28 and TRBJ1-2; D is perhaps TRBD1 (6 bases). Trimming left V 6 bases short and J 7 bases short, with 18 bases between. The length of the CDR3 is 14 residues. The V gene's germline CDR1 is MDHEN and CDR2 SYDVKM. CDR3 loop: CASRGGDRAIGYTF. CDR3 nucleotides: TGTGCCAGCAGAGGGGGGGATCGAGCGATTGGCTACACCTTC.

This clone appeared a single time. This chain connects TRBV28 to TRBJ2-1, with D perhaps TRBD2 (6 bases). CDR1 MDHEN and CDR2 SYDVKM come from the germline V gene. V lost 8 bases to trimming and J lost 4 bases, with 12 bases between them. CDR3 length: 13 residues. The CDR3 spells CASGILAYNEQFF. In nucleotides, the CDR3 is TGTGCCAGCGGGATACTAGCTTACAATGAGCAGTTCTTC.

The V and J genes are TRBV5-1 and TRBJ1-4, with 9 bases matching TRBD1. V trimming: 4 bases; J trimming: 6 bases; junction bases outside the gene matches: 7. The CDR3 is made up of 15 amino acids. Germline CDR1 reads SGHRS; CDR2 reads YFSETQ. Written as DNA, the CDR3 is TGCGCCAGCAGCCCCCGGACAGGGGAGGATGAAAAACTGTTTTTT. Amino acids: CASSPRTGEDEKLFF.

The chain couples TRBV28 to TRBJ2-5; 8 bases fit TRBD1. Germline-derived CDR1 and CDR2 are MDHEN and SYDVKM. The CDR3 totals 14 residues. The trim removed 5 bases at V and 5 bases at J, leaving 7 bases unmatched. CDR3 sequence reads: CASSPQGTGETQYF. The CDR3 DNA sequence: TGTGCCAGCAGTCCTCAGGGGACAGGCGAGACCCAGTACTTC.

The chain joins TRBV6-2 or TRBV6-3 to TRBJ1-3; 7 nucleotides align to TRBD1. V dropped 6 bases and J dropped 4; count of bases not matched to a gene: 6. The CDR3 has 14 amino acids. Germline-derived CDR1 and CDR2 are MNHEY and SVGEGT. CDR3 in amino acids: CASSSGTDGNTIYF. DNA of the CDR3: TGTGCCAGCAGCTCCGGGACAGACGGAAACACCATATATTTT.

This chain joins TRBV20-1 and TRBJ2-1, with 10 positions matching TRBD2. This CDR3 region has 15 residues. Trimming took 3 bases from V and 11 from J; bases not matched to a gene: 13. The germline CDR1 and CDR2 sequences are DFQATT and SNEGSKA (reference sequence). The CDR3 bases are TGCAGTGCTAGTTTAGCGGGAGGAGGAGATAGTAAGCAGTTCTTC. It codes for CSASLAGGGDSKQFF.

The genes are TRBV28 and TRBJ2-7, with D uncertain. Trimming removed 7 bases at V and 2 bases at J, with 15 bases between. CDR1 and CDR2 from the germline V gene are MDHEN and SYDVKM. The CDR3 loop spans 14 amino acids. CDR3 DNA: TGTGCCAGCACCCCCCGGTCCGCTCCCTACGAGCAGTACTTC. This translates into CASTPRSAPYEQYF.

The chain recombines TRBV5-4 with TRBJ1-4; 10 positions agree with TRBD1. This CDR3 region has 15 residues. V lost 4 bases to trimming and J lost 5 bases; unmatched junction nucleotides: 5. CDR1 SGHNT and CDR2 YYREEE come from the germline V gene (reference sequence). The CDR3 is CASSDPGQGNEKLFF. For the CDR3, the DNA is TGTGCCAGCAGCGATCCGGGACAGGGGAATGAAAAACTGTTTTTT.

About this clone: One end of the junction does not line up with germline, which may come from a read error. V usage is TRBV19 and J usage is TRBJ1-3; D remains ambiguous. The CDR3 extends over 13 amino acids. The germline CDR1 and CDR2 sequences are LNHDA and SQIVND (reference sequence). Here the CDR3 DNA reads TGTGCCAGTAGTATGAGTCATGGAGACACCATATATTTT. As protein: CASSMSHGDTIYF.

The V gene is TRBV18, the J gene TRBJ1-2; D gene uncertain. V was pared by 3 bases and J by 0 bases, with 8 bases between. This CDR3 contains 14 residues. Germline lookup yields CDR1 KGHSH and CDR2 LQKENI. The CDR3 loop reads CASSPQETNYGYTF. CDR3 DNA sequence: TGTGCCAGCTCACCTCAGGAAACTAACTATGGCTACACCTTC. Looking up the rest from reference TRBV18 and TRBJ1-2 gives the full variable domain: NAGVMQNPRHLVRRRGQEARLRCSPMKGHSHVYWYRQLPEEGLKFMVYLQKENIIDESGMPKERFSAEFPKEGPSILRIQQVVRGDSAAYFCASSPQETNYGYTFGSGTRLTVV.